This T cell receptor (beta chain) was sequenced for a study of T cell responses to AZD1222 COVID-19 vaccine. Assay used: immunoSEQ multiplex PCR; TCRdb lists only in-frame clones, some missing. The data hold 180,000 or so clones, with approximately 91% observed a single time. This CDR3 is 19 amino acids long. CDR1 and CDR2 (germline): SGHTA, FQGTGA. V shed 4 bases and J 5 bases; nucleotides not matched to a gene: 20. This TCR was sampled from an adult who received the AZD1222 COVID-19 vaccine. The chain is built from TRBV7-3 and TRBJ2-1; 7 bases map to TRBD2. The sequencing here drew on peripheral blood, taken 28 days after the second AZD1222 dose. CDR3 in DNA: TGTGCCAGCAGCTCCCTGACTAGCCAATTTAAGGAAGAGAACAATGAGCAGTTCTTC. Translating it yields CASSSLTSQFKEENNEQFF.